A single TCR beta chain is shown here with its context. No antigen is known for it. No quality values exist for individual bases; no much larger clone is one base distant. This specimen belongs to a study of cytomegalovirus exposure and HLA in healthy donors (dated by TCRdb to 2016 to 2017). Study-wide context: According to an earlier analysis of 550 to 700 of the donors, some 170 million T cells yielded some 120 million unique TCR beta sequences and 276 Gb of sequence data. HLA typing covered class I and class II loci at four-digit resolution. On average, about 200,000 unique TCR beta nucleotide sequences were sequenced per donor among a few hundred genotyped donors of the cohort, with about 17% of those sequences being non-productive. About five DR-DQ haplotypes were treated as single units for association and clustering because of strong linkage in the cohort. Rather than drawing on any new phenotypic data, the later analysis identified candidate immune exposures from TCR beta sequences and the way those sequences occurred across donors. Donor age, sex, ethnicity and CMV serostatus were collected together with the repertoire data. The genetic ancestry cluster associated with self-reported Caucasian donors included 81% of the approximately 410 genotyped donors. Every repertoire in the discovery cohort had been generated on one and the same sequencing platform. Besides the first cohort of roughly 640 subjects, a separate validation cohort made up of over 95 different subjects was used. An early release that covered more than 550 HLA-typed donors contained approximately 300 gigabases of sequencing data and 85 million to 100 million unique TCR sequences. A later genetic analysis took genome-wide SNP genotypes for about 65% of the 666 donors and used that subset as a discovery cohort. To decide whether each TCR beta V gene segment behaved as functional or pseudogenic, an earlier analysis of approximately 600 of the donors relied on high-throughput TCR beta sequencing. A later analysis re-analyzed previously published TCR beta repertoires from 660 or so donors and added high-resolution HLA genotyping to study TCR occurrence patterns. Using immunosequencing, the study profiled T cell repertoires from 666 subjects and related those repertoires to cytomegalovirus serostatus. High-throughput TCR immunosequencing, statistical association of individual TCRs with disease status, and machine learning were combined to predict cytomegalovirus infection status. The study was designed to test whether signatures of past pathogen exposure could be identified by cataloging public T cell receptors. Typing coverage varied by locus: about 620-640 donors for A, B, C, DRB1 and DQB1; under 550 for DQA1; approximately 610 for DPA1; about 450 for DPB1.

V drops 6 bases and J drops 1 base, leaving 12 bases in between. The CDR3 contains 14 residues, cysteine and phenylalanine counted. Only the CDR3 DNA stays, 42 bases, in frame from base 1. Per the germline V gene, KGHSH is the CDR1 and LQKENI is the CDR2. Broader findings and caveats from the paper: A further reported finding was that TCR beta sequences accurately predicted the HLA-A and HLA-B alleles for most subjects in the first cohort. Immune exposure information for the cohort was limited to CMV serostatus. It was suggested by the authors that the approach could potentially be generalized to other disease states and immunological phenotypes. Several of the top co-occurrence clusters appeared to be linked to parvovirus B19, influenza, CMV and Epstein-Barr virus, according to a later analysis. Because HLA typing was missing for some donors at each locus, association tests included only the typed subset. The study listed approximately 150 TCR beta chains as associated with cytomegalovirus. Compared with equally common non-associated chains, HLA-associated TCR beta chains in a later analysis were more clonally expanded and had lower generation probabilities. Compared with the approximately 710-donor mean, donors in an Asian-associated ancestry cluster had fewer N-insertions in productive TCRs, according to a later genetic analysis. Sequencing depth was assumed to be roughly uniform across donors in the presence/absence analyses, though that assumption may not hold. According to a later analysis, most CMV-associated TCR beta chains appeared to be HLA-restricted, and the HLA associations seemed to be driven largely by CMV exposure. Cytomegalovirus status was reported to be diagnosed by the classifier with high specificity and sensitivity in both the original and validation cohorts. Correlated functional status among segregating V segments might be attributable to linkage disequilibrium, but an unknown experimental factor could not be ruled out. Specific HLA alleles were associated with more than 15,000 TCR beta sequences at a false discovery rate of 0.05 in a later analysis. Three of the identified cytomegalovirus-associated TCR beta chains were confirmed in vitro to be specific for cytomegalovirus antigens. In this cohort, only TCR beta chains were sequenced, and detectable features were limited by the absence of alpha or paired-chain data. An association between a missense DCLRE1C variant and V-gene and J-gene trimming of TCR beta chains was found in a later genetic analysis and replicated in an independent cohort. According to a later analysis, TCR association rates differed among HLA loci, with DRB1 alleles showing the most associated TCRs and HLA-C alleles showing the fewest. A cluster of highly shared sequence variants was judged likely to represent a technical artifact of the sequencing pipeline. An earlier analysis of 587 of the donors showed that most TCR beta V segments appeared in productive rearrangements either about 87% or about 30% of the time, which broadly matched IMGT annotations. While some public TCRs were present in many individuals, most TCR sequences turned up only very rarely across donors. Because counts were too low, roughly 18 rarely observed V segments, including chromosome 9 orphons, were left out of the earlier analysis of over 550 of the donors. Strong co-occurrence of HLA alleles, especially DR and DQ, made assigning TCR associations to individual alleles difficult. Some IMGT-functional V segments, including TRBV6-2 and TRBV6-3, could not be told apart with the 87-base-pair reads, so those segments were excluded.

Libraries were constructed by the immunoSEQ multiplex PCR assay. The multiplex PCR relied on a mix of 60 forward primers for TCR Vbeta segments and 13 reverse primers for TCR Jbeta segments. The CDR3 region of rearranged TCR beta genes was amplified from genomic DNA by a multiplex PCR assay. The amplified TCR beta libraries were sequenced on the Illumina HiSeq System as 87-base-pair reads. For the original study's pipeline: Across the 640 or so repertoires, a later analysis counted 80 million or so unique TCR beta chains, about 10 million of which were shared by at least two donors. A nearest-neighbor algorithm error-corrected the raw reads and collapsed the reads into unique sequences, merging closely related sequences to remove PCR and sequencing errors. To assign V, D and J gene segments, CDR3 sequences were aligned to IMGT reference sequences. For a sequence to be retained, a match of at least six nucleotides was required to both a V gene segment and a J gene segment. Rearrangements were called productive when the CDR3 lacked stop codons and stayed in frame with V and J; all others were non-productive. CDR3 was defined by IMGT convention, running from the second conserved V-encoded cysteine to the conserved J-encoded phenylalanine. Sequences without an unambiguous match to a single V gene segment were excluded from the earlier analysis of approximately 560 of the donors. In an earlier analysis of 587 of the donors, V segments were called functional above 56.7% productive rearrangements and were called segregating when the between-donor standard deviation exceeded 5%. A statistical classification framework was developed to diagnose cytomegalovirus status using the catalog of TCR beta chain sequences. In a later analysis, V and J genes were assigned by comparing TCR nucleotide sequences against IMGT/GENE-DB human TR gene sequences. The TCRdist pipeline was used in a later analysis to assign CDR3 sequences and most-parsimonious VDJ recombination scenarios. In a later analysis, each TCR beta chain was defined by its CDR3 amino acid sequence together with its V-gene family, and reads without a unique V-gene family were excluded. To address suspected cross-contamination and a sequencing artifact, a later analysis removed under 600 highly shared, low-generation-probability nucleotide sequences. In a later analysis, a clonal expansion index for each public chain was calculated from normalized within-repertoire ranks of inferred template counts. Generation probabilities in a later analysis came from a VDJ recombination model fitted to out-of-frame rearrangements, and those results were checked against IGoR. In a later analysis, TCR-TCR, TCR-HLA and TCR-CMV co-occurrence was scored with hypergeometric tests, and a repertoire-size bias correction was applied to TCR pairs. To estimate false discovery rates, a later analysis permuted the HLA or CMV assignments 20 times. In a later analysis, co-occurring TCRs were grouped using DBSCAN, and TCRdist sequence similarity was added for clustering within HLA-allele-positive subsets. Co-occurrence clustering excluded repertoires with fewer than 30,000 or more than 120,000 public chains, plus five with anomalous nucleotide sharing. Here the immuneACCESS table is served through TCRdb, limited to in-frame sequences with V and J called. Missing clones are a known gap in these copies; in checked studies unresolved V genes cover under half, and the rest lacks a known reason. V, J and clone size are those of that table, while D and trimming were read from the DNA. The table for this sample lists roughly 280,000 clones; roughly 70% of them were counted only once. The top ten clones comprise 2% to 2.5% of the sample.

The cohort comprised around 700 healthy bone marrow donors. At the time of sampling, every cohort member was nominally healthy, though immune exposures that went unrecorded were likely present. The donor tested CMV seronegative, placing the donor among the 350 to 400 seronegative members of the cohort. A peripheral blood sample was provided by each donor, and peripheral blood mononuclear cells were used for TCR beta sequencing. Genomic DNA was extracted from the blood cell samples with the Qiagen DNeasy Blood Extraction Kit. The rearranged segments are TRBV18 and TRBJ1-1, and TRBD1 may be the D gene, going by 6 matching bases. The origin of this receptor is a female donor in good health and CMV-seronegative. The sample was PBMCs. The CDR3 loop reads CASSLQGENTEAFF. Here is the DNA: TGTGCCAGCTCGCTACAGGGAGAGAACACTGAAGCTTTCTTT.